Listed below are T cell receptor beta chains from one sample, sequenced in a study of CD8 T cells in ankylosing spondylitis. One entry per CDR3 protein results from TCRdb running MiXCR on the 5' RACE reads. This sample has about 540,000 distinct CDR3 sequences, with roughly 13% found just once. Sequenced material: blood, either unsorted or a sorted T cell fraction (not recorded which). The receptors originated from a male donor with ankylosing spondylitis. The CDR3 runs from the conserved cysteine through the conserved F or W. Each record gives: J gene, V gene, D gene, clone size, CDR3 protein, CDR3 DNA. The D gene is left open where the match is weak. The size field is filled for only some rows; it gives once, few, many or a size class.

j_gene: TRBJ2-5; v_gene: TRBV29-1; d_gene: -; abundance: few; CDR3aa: CSVFTGHWTETQYF; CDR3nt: TGCAGCGTTTTCACGGGCCACTGGACGGAGACCCAGTACTTC
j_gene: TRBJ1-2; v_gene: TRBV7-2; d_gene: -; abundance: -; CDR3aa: CASTVDRRYGYTF; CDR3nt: TGTGCCAGCACCGTCGACAGGCGCTATGGCTACACCTTC
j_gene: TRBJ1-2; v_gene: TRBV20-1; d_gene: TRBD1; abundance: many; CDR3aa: CSLPIRDRENYGYTF; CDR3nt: TGCAGTCTTCCTATCCGGGACAGGGAAAACTATGGCTACACCTTC
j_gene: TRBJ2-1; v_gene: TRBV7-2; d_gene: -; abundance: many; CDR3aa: CASSLNSLANEQFF; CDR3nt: TGTGCCAGCAGCTTAAATAGTCTAGCAAATGAGCAGTTCTTC
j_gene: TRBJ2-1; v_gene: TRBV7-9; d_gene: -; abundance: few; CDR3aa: CASSPQTGTEQFF; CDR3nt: TGTGCCAGCAGCCCCCAAACCGGGACTGAGCAGTTCTTC
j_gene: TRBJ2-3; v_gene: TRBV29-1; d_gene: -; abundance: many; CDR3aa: CSVGNRGDTQYF; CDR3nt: TGCAGCGTTGGTAACCGGGGAGATACGCAGTATTTT
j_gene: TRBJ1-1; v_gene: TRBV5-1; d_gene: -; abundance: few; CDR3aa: CASSLLGESNTEAFF; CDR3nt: TGCGCCAGCAGCTTGTTAGGAGAGTCGAACACTGAAGCTTTCTTT
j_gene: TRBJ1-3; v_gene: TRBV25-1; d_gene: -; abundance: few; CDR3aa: CASQPGSPSGNTIYF; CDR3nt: TGTGCCAGCCAGCCCGGCAGCCCCTCTGGAAACACCATATATTTT
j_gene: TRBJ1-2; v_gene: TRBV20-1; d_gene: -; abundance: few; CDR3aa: CSARDRVYYTF; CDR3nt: TGCAGTGCTAGGGATCGGGTCTACTACACCTTC
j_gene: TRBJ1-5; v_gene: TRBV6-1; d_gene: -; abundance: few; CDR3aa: CASRGEQPQHF; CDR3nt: TGTGCCAGCAGGGGGGAACAGCCCCAGCATTTT
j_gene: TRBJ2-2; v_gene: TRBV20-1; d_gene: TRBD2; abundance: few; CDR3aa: CSARVTSGPNTGELFF; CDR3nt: TGCAGTGCTAGAGTGACTAGCGGGCCTAACACCGGGGAGCTGTTTTTT
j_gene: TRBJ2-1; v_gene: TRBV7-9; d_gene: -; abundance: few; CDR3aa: CASSLVGVGGDEQFF; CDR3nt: TGTGCCAGCAGCTTAGTCGGGGTCGGAGGGGATGAGCAGTTCTTC
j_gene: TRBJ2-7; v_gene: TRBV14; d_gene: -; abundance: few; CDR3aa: CASSQGVNYEQYF; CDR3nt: TGTGCCAGCAGCCAGGGGGTGAATTACGAGCAGTACTTC
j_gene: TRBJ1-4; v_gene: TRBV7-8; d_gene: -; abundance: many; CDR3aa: CASSLSFRVNEKLFF; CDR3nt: TGTGCCAGCAGCCTTTCGTTTCGGGTTAATGAAAAACTGTTTTTT
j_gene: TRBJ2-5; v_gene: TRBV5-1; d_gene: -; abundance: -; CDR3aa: CASTMDSPYQETQYF; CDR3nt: TGCGCCAGCACCATGGACAGCCCCTACCAAGAGACCCAGTACTTC
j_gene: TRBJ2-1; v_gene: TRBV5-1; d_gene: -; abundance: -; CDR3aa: CASSLEQNNNEQFF; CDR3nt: TGCGCCAGCAGCTTGGAACAAAATAACAATGAGCAGTTCTTC
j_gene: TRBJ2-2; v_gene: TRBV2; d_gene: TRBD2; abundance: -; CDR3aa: CASSSLRGRAPGELFF; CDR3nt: TGTGCCAGCAGTTCCCTTCGTGGGAGGGCGCCCGGGGAGCTGTTTTTT
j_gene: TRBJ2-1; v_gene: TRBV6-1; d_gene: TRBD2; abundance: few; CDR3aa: CASKEGGSNNEQFF; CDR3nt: TGTGCCAGCAAGGAAGGCGGGAGTAACAATGAGCAGTTCTTC
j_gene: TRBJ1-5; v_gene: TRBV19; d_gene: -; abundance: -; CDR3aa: CASSRVGTSNQPQHF; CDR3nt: TGTGCCAGTAGTAGGGTAGGGACTAGCAATCAGCCCCAGCATTTT
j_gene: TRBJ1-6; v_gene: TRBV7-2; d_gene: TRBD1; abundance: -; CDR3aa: CASSATGTGVGSPLHF; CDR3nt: TGTGCCAGCAGCGCAACCGGGACAGGGGTTGGCTCACCCCTCCACTTT
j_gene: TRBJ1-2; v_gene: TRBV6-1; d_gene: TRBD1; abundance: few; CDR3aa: CASSERELGQGNNYGYTF; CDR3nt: TGTGCCAGCAGTGAAAGGGAGCTTGGACAGGGCAATAACTATGGCTACACCTTC
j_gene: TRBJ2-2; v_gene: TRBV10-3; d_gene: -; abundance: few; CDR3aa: CAISSSGELFF; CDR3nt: TGTGCCATCAGTTCAAGCGGGGAGCTGTTTTTT
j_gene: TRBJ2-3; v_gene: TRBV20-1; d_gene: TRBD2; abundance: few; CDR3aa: CSATATGGWGTQYF; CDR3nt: TGCAGTGCGACTGCAACGGGGGGTTGGGGTACGCAGTATTTT
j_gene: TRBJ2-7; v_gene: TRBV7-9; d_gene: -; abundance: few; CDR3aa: CASAYGSYEQYF; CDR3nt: TGTGCCAGCGCCTATGGTTCTTACGAGCAGTACTTC
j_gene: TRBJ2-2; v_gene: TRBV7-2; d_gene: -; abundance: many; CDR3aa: CASSLEGHDYTGELFF; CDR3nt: TGTGCCAGCAGCTTAGAGGGACACGACTACACCGGGGAGCTGTTTTTT
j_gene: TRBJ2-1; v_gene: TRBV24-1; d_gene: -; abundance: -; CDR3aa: CATSDKTTPRYNEQFF; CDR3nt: TGTGCCACCAGTGATAAGACAACCCCCCGCTACAATGAGCAGTTCTTC
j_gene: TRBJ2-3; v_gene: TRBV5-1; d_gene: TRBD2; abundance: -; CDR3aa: CASSSATSGRQGTQYF; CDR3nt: TGCGCCAGCAGCTCGGCGACTAGCGGGAGACAGGGTACGCAGTATTTT
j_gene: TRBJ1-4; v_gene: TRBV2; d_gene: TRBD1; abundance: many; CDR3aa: CASSEGAAGGEKLFF; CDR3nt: TGTGCCAGCAGTGAAGGAGCGGCAGGGGGGGAAAAACTGTTTTTT
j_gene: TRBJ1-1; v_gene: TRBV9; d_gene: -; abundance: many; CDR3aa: CASSVSVNTEAFF; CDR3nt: TGTGCCAGCAGCGTTTCAGTGAACACTGAAGCTTTCTTT
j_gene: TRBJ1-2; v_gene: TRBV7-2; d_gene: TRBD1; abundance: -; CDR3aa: CASSFVWTGSYGYTF; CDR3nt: TGTGCCAGCAGCTTCGTTTGGACAGGGAGCTATGGCTACACCTTC
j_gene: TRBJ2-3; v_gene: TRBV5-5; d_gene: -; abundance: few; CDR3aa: CASSTRGISTDTQYF; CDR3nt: TGTGCCAGCAGCACAAGGGGGATTAGCACAGATACGCAGTATTTT